One and the same sample provided the 28 T cell receptor beta chains below, sequenced in a study of blood T cell repertoires in COVID-19. Profiling relied on immunoSEQ multiplex PCR, and the TCRdb table lists in-frame clones only, not all of them. In the table there are 50,000 to 60,000 clones, approximately 90% of which are singletons. The sequenced material came from peripheral blood. Source of these receptors: a man aged 55 to 70 with acute or convalescent COVID-19.

The J gene is TRBJ2-2, the V gene TRBV4-1; the match to TRBD1 covers 7 bases. Germline V gives CDR1 MGHRA, CDR2 YSYEKL. After removal of 4 bases from V and 3 bases from J, the junction contained 2 bases not matched to a gene. This CDR3 spans 14 amino acids. CDR3 nucleotide sequence: TGCGCCAGCAGCCCAGGGGGACACACCGGGGAGCTGTTTTTT. Amino acids: CASSPGGHTGELFF.

The chain joins TRBV6-6 to TRBJ1-5; 7 bases agree with TRBD1. Germline V lookup: CDR1 MNHNY, CDR2 SVGAGI (reference sequence). This CDR3 is 14 amino acids long. V was pared by 6 bases and J by 1 base, with 3 bases of the junction left unmatched. The CDR3 sequence: CASRGTASNQPQHF. As DNA, the CDR3 is TGTGCCAGCAGAGGGACAGCGAGCAATCAGCCCCAGCATTTT.

The chain carries TRBV9 and TRBJ2-5, with 10 bases that match TRBD2. V trimming: 3 bases; J trimming: 5 bases; junction bases outside the gene matches: 10. This CDR3 contains 16 residues. From germline, CDR1 is SGDLS and CDR2 YYNGEE. The CDR3 loop reads CASSAEPSGGVETQYF. CDR3 coding DNA: TGTGCCAGCAGCGCCGAGCCTAGCGGGGGAGTGGAGACCCAGTACTTC.

V is TRBV5-1 and J is TRBJ1-1; D unclear. CDR3 length: 12 residues. The germline CDR1 and CDR2 sequences are SGHRS and YFSETQ. V lost 0 bases and J lost 4, with 4 bases in between. CDR3 loop: CASSLGVTEAFF. CDR3 bases: TGCGCCAGCAGCTTGGGAGTCACTGAAGCTTTCTTT.

The chain couples TRBV3-1 (or the pseudogene TRBV3-2) to TRBJ1-1; 9 nucleotides agree with TRBD1. Losses at the gene ends were 4 bases for V and 4 bases for J; bases not matched to a gene: 7. The CDR3 is 15 amino acids. The germline V gene has CDR1 LGHDT and CDR2 YNNKEL (reference sequence). The CDR3 spells CASSPSDRGATEAFF. The CDR3 bases are TGTGCCAGCAGCCCCTCGGACAGGGGAGCCACTGAAGCTTTCTTT.

The chain couples TRBV27 to TRBJ2-3; TRBD2 might be the D (6 bases). Germline CDR1 reads MNHEY; CDR2 reads SMNVEV (reference sequence). Trimming shortened V by 5 bases and J by 0 bases, and 12 bases separated the two germline ends. This CDR3 has 15 residues. The CDR3 reads CASSHSGGSTDTQYF. For the CDR3, the DNA is TGTGCCAGCAGTCACTCCGGAGGGAGCACAGATACGCAGTATTTT.

The chain recombines TRBV19 with TRBJ1-4; the D is unclear. V lost 0 bases and J 6 bases, leaving 20 bases between the germline ends. Germline CDR1 reads LNHDA; CDR2 reads SQIVND (reference sequence). The CDR3 covers 18 residues. The CDR3 is CASSIDRGEGRKYEKLFF. The CDR3 nucleotides read TGTGCCAGTAGTATAGATCGCGGGGAAGGCAGAAAATATGAAAAACTGTTTTTT.

The CDR3 DNA reads TGCGCCAGCAGCCACGGTGAGGCTGCGCTCTACGAGCAGTACTTC. It specifies CASSHGEAALYEQYF. This chain uses TRBV4-1 with TRBJ2-7; D remains ambiguous. V shed 3 bases and J shed 3 bases, with 15 bases lying between them. The germline V gene encodes CDR1 MGHRA and CDR2 YSYEKL. CDR3 length equals 15 residues.

V gene TRBV10-3 combines with J gene TRBJ2-2, with 9 bases that match TRBD2. CDR3 length: 14 residues. Germline V CDR1 and CDR2: ENHRY, SYGVKD. The V and J ends lost 10 bases and 0 bases, in that order; junction bases with no gene match: 3. The CDR3 region has the DNA TGTGCCACGGGCGGGGGGGCGAACACCGGGGAGCTGTTTTTT. It yields the protein CATGGGANTGELFF.

This chain uses TRBV4-2 with TRBJ2-2, with D unresolved. The CDR3 consists of 16 residues. The germline V gene has CDR1 LGHNA and CDR2 YNFKEQ. Trimming took off 0 bases at V and 0 bases at J, with 8 bases between the two ends. This CDR3 is CASSQDLTANTGELFF. Written as DNA, the CDR3 is TGTGCCAGCAGCCAAGATCTCACAGCGAACACCGGGGAGCTGTTTTTT.

This clone showed up just a few times. V usage is TRBV7-2 and J usage is TRBJ1-2; D ambiguous. Germline V gene data show CDR1 as SGHTA and CDR2 as FQGNSA. V lost 2 bases and J 8 bases, leaving 15 bases between the germline ends. The CDR3 has 14 residues. In nucleotides, the CDR3 is TGTGCCAGCAGCTTACTCAACAGTGGCTCCGGCTACACCTTC. Translated: CASSLLNSGSGYTF.

This sequence joins TRBV27 and TRBJ1-5; 8 bases line up with TRBD1. The CDR3 is 14 residues long. The germline CDR1 and CDR2 sequences are MNHEY and SMNVEV (reference sequence). Unmatched junction bases numbered 6, after V lost 6 bases and J lost 5 bases. CDR3 coding DNA: TGTGCCAGCAGCCAGGACAGGGAGGATCAGCCCCAGCATTTT. Its protein is CASSQDREDQPQHF.

This clone has more than one count but fewer than ten. The V call is TRBV3-1 (or the pseudogene TRBV3-2), the J call TRBJ1-3; the D is unclear. The CDR3 totals 12 residues. Germline lookup yields CDR1 LGHDT and CDR2 YNNKEL (reference sequence). Trimming removed 4 bases at V and 8 bases at J, with 9 bases between. The CDR3, as DNA: TGTGCCAGCAGCCCTGAGAGGGACACCATATATTTT. This encodes CASSPERDTIYF.

The genes are TRBV19 and TRBJ1-5; D gene uncertain. Germline CDR1 and CDR2: LNHDA and SQIVND (reference sequence). There are 15 residues in the CDR3. Trimming took off 3 bases at V and 0 bases at J, with 9 bases between the two ends. Written as DNA, the CDR3 is TGTGCCAGTAGTATCTCGGGGAATAGCAATCAGCCCCAGCATTTT. Translation gives CASSISGNSNQPQHF.

This chain links TRBV19 with TRBJ2-2, with D tentatively TRBD2 (7 bases). CDR3 length: 20 residues. Germline CDR1 LNHDA, CDR2 SQIVND (reference sequence). Trimming removed 6 bases at V and 4 bases at J, with 30 bases between. In DNA form, the CDR3 reads TGTGCCAGTAGCCCACTTTTTCCAGTTTCGGGGGGCCGCTCCACCGGGGAGCTGTTTTTT. Translated, it gives CASSPLFPVSGGRSTGELFF.

The chain couples TRBV18 to TRBJ2-5; 7 bases are a match to TRBD1. This CDR3 region has 12 residues. CDR1 and CDR2 from the germline V gene are KGHSH and LQKENI. After removal of 6 bases from V and 3 bases from J, the junction contained 1 base not matched to a gene. In DNA, the CDR3 is TGTGCCAGCTCCGGGACAGAAGAGACCCAGTACTTC. Translated: CASSGTEETQYF.

This chain connects TRBV2 to TRBJ1-2; D possibly corresponds to TRBD1 (5 bases). From germline, CDR1 is SNHLY and CDR2 FYNNEI. Trimming cost V 5 bases and J 0 bases, with 10 bases left between them. CDR3 size: 14 residues. CDR3 sequence: CASSRTTANYGYTF. The DNA of the CDR3 is TGTGCCAGCAGTCGAACGACAGCTAACTATGGCTACACCTTC.

The gene calls are TRBV5-4 and TRBJ2-1; tentative D call: TRBD1 (5 bases). V lost 1 base, J lost 5 bases, and 22 bases lay in between. CDR1 and CDR2 from the germline V gene are SGHNT and YYREEE (reference sequence). The CDR3 loop spans 18 amino acids. DNA for the CDR3: TGTGCCAGCAGCTTGTCTAGGGGCCAGGGTATGGCGCACAATGAGCAGTTCTTC. Translation gives CASSLSRGQGMAHNEQFF.

The V and J genes are TRBV7-6 and TRBJ2-5, with 7 bases identical to TRBD2. Germline loops: CDR1 SGHVS, CDR2 FNYEAQ. This CDR3 spans 13 amino acids. V lost 3 bases, J lost 4 bases, and 2 bases stayed unmatched. The CDR3, as DNA: TGTGCCAGCAGCTTCACGGGAGGAGAGACCCAGTACTTC. As protein: CASSFTGGETQYF.

The chain recombines TRBV5-4 with TRBJ2-2, with D perhaps TRBD2 (6 bases). The CDR3 length is 13 residues. Trimming removed 4 bases at V and 13 bases at J, with 17 bases between. CDR1 is SGHNT, CDR2 YYREEE, per germline (reference sequence). The CDR3 here is CASSPEGLLGLFF. The CDR3 nucleotides read TGTGCCAGCAGCCCTGAGGGACTTCTCGGGCTGTTTTTT.

The chain recombines TRBV2 with TRBJ1-2, with D tentatively TRBD1 (6 bases). The CDR3 is made up of 12 amino acids. Germline loops: CDR1 SNHLY, CDR2 FYNNEI. V was trimmed by 2 bases and J by 11 bases, leaving 12 bases between them. The CDR3 sequence is CASSEQGFSYTF. The CDR3 DNA follows: TGTGCCAGCAGTGAACAGGGGTTCAGTTACACCTTC.

The chain uses TRBV3-1 (or the pseudogene TRBV3-2) and TRBJ1-1; D unclear. V gave up 1 base and J gave up 10 bases, with 10 bases separating them. This CDR3 has 12 amino acids. Germline CDR1 and CDR2: LGHDT and YNNKEL (reference sequence). CDR3 region: CASSQVGGAAFF. In DNA form, the CDR3 reads TGTGCCAGCAGCCAAGTGGGAGGCGCAGCTTTCTTT.

The chain has TRBV24-1 and TRBJ2-5; 10 bases line up with TRBD1. This CDR3 is 15 amino acids long. Looked up from germline, CDR1 is KGHDR and CDR2 is SFDVKD. Unmatched junction bases numbered 5, after V lost 4 bases and J lost 4 bases. The CDR3 DNA follows: TGTGCCACCAGTGACTCCGGACAGGGGGGAGAGACCCAGTACTTC. Its translation is CATSDSGQGGETQYF.

J is TRBJ1-6 and V is TRBV30, with unresolved D. Germline V CDR1 and CDR2: GTSNPN, SVGIG (reference sequence). The CDR3 spans 14 residues. V lost 2 bases and J 6 bases, leaving 11 bases between the germline ends. The DNA for the CDR3 is TGTGCCTGGAGTCAGAGCCGGGGTAATTCACCCCTCCACTTT. It codes for CAWSQSRGNSPLHF.

The rearrangement uses TRBV2 and TRBJ2-4; weak D call: TRBD1 (5 bases). V was pared by 7 bases and J by 3 bases, with 10 bases between. There are 13 residues in the CDR3. Germline V gene lookup returns CDR1 SNHLY and CDR2 FYNNEI. CDR3 in DNA: TGTGCCAGCACAGGGATACACAAAAACATTCAGTACTTC. It yields the protein CASTGIHKNIQYF.

Turning to this clone: The junction and the germline gene differ at one end; a read error may be behind it. The J gene is TRBJ2-2, the V gene TRBV5-4, with a tentative D call TRBD2 (7 bases). Germline CDR1 SGHNT, CDR2 YYREEE (reference sequence). The CDR3 totals 15 residues. CDR3 residues: CASNLGGRDTGELFF. The CDR3 DNA follows: TGTGCCAGCAACTTGGGGGGGCGGGACACCGGGGAGCTGTTTTTT.

There are a few counts of this clone. The V gene is TRBV11-2, the J gene TRBJ2-2; 10 bases line up with TRBD1. Per germline, CDR1 SGHAT and CDR2 FQNNGV. There are 16 residues in the CDR3. V trimming: 6 bases; J trimming: 5 bases; junction bases outside the gene matches: 9. The CDR3 DNA follows: TGTGCCAGCAGGTCGACAGGGGGCGTTGGTACCGGGGAGCTGTTTTTT. Amino acid sequence: CASRSTGGVGTGELFF. Together with reference TRBV11-2 and TRBJ2-2, the CDR3 gives the full variable domain: EAGVAQSPRYKIIEKRQSVAFWCNPISGHATLYWYQQILGQGPKLLIQFQNNGVVDDSQLPKDRFSAERLKGVDSTLKIQPAKLEDSAVYLCASRSTGGVGTGELFFGEGSRLTVL.

The V gene is TRBV7-2, the J gene TRBJ1-1; D is undetermined. The CDR3 runs 13 residues. Germline CDR1 SGHTA, CDR2 FQGNSA. V was cut by 1 base and J by 3 bases, with 6 bases left in between. The DNA for the CDR3 is TGTGCCAGCAGCTTAGTCCGGGACACTGAAGCTTTCTTT. Protein sequence: CASSLVRDTEAFF.